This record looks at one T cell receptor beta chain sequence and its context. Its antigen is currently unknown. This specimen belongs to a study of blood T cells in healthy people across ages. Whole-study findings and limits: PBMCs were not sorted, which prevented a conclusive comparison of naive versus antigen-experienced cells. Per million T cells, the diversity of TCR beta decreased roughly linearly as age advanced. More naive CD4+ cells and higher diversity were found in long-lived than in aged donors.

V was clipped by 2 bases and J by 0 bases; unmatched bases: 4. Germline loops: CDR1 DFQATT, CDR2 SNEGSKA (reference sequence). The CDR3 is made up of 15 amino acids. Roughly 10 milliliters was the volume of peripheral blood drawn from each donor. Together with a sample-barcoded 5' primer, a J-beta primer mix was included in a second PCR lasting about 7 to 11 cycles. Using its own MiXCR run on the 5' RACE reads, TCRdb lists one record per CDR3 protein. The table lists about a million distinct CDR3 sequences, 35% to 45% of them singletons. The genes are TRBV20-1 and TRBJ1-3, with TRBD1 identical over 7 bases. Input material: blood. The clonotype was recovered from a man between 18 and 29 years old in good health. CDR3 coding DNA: TGCAGTGCTAGAAACGACAGGGACTCTGGAAACACCATATATTTT. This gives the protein CSARNDRDSGNTIYF.